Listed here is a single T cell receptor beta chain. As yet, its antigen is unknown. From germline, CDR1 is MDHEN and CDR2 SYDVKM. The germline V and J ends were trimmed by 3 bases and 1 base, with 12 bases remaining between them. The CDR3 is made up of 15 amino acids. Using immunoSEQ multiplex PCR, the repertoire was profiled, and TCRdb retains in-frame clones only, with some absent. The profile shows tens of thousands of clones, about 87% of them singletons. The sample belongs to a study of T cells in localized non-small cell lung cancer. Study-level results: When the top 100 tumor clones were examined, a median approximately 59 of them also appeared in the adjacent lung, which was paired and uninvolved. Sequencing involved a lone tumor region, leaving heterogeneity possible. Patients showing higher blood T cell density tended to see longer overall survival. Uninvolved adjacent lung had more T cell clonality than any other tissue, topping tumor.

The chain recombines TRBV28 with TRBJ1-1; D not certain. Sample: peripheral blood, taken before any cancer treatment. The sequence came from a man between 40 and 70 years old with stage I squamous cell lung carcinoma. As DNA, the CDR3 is TGTGCCAGCAGTTTTCAAGGCAGGAAGAACACTGAAGCTTTCTTT. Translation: CASSFQGRKNTEAFF.